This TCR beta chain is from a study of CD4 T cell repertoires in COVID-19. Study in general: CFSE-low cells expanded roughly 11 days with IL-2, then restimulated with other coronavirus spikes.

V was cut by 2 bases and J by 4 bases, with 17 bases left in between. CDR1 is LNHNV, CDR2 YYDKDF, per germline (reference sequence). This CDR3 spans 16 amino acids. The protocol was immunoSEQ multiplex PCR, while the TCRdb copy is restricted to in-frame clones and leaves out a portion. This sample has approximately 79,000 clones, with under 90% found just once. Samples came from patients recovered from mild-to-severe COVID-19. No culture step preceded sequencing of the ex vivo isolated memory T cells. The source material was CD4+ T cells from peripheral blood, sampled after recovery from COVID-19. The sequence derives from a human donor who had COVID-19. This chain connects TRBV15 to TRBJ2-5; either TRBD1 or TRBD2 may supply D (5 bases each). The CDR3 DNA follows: TGTGCCACCAGCAGACCAGGGACCCAGCTCGGAGAGACCCAGTACTTC. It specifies CATSRPGTQLGETQYF. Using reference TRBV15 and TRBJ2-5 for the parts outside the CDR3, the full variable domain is DAMVIQNPRYQVTQFGKPVTLSCSQTLNHNVMYWYQQKSSQAPKLLFHYYDKDFNNEADTPDNFQSRRPNTSFCFLDIRSPGLGDTAMYLCATSRPGTQLGETQYFGPGTRLLVL.